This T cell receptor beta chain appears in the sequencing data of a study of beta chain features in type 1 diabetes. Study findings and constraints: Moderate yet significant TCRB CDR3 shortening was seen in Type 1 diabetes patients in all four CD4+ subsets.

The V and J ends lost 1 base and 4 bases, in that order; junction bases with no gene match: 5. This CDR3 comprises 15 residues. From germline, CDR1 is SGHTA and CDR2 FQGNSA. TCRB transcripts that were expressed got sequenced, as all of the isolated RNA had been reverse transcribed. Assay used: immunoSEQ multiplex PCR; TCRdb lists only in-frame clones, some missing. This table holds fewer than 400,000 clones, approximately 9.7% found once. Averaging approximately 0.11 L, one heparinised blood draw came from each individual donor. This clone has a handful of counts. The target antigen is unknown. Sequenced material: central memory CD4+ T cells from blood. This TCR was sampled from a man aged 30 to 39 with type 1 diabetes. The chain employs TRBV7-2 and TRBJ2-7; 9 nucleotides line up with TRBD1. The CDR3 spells CASSLVGTGWYEQYF. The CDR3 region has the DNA TGTGCCAGCAGCTTAGTCGGGACAGGGTGGTACGAGCAGTACTTC.